The clone carrying this T cell receptor beta chain was counted only a few times. Its target is unknown. This record belongs to a study of human T cells and chemical hapten exposure. From the RACE reads, TCRdb called clonotypes with MiXCR, one entry per CDR3 protein. The sample lists 300,000 to 450,000 distinct CDR3 sequences, around 5.5% occurring once. Sample time point: pre-sensitization, week 0. Noted treatment: therapeutic diphenylcyclopropenone sensitization with weekly scalp DPC. At every patch-test visit, blood was drawn before the patch test was applied. J lost 1 base, V lost 2 bases, and 3 bases had no gene match. Germline V CDR1 and CDR2: MNHNY, SVGAGI (reference sequence). The CDR3 consists of 15 residues. Study findings and constraints: PT1 expanded TCR numbers tracked positively with patch test score. Significantly greater numbers of large CDR3 similarity clusters came from expanded TCRs than from controls.

This TCR was recovered from a woman aged 18-35 years with alopecia areata. Some clones in this sample may be carry-over from other donors' samples. V usage is TRBV6-6 and J usage is TRBJ2-3, with 7 bases aligning to TRBD2. The sequenced sample was whole blood, obtained in connection with sensitization to the hapten diphenylcyclopropenone (DPC). The CDR3 DNA is TGTGCCAGCAGTTACGCGAGCGGGGGCACAGATACGCAGTATTTT. It yields the protein CASSYASGGTDTQYF.